The T cell receptor beta chain described here comes from a study of blood T cell repertoires in COVID-19. Study as a whole: The samples span acute and convalescent COVID-19 from the United States, Italy and Spain.

V was pared by 3 bases and J by 4 bases, with 2 bases of the junction left unmatched. CDR3 length: 14 amino acids. CDR1 and CDR2 from the germline V gene are SGHRS and YFSETQ. Sequenced by immunoSEQ multiplex PCR; TCRdb stores in-frame clones only, minus some. The sample lists a few hundred thousand clones; more than 70% were seen once. A single count supports this clone. Sequenced material: peripheral blood. This receptor was identified in a woman in her fifties or sixties who had recovered from COVID-19. The V and J genes are TRBV5-1 and TRBJ2-1, with TRBD1 identical over 9 bases. DNA of the CDR3: TGCGCCAGCAGCTACGGACAGGGGTACAATGAGCAGTTCTTC. Encoded protein: CASSYGQGYNEQFF.